This is a list of T cell receptor beta chains from one sample in a study of Ad26.COV2.S vaccination and SARS-CoV-2 variants. Some clones are missing from TCRdb's copy, which holds only in-frame ones; the method was immunoSEQ multiplex PCR. This table has about 350,000 clones, about 87% appearing once. The sequencing here drew on peripheral blood, taken in a trial of Ad26.COV2.S vaccine versus placebo. All receptors come from a person between 18 and 59 years old who received the Ad26.COV2.S COVID-19 vaccine or a placebo. The CDR3 runs from the conserved cysteine through the conserved F or W. A D gene is named only where the DNA matches it firmly. Clone sizes are given selectively: once, few, many, or a class where the clone is expanded.

J gene | clone size | V gene | D gene | CDR3 protein | CDR3 DNA
TRBJ2-5 | . | TRBV7-3 | . | CASSRVGLGRGETQYF | TGTGCCAGCAGCCGAGTGGGGTTGGGACGCGGAGAGACCCAGTACTTC
TRBJ2-1 | . | TRBV2 | . | CASRPGQRFSGEQFF | TGTGCCAGTCGACCGGGACAAAGGTTCAGCGGGGAGCAGTTCTTC
TRBJ2-7 | . | TRBV28 | . | CATHPWGAGRSYEQYF | TGTGCCACCCATCCCTGGGGTGCGGGCCGATCCTACGAGCAGTACTTC
TRBJ1-1 | . | TRBV2 | . | CASSKKGDSTEAFF | TGTGCCAGCAGTAAGAAGGGGGATAGCACTGAAGCTTTCTTT
TRBJ2-3 | . | TRBV3-1/TRBV3-2 | TRBD2 | CASSQDRGGFPRDTDTQYF | TGTGCCAGCAGCCAAGATCGGGGGGGGTTTCCTAGGGACACAGATACGCAGTATTTT
TRBJ1-4 | . | TRBV4-3 | . | CASSQDLQVPNEKLFF | TGCGCCAGCAGCCAAGATCTCCAAGTGCCTAATGAAAAACTGTTTTTT
TRBJ1-2 | . | TRBV7-2 | TRBD1 | CASTIGGGGQGGGYTF | TGTGCCAGCACCATAGGGGGCGGGGGCCAAGGGGGCGGCTACACCTTC
TRBJ1-3 | . | TRBV28 | TRBD1 | CASRKTGGGNTIYF | TGTGCCAGCAGGAAGACAGGGGGAGGAAACACCATATATTTT
TRBJ1-2 | . | TRBV5-1 | . | CASSQDLDRIGGYTF | TGCGCCAGCAGCCAAGACTTAGACAGGATAGGCGGCTACACCTTC
TRBJ2-3 | . | TRBV10-3 | . | CAISESRGYPAGRDTQYF | TGTGCCATCAGTGAGTCGAGGGGCTACCCCGCGGGAAGGGATACGCAGTATTTT
TRBJ1-1 | . | TRBV28 | . | CASSALLYRAAAEAFF | TGTGCCAGCAGTGCCCTCCTTTACCGGGCCGCGGCTGAAGCTTTCTTT
TRBJ1-2 | . | TRBV5-1 | . | CASSLGAVRGYGYTF | TGCGCCAGCAGCTTGGGGGCAGTTAGGGGCTATGGCTACACCTTC
TRBJ2-2 | . | TRBV4-1 | TRBD1 | CASSQDHRQGTGELFF | TGCGCCAGCAGCCAAGATCACAGACAGGGGACCGGGGAGCTGTTTTTT
TRBJ2-7 | once | TRBV6-2/TRBV6-3 | TRBD2 | CASSYSTASGRSYEQYF | TGTGCCAGCAGTTACTCGACGGCTAGCGGGCGCTCCTACGAGCAGTACTTC
TRBJ1-5 | . | TRBV30 | TRBD1 | CAWSVTGGRQPQHF | TGTGCCTGGAGTGTAACAGGGGGTCGTCAGCCCCAGCATTTT
TRBJ2-1 | . | TRBV2 | TRBD2 | CASSDGTRSLNEQFF | TGTGCCAGCAGCGACGGGACTAGGAGTCTTAATGAGCAGTTCTTC
TRBJ1-6 | . | TRBV25-1 | TRBD1 | CASSAWDSRNSPLHF | TGTGCCAGCAGTGCCTGGGACAGCAGGAATTCACCCCTCCACTTT
TRBJ1-3 | . | TRBV6-6 | . | CASSLYRVNTIYF | TGTGCCAGCAGCCTCTACAGGGTAAACACCATATATTTT
TRBJ2-1 | once | TRBV3-1/TRBV3-2 | . | CASSPHGAYNEQFF | TGTGCCAGCAGCCCCCACGGGGCCTACAATGAGCAGTTCTTC
TRBJ2-1 | . | TRBV19 | . | CASSRSLSEQFF | TGTGCCAGTAGTAGGAGTTTGAGTGAGCAGTTCTTC
TRBJ1-5 | few | TRBV6-5 | . | CASSPRRYQPQHF | TGTGCCAGCAGCCCACGGCGGTATCAGCCCCAGCATTTT
TRBJ2-5 | few | TRBV30 | . | CAWSRRETQYF | TGTGCCTGGAGTCGGCGGGAGACCCAGTACTTC
TRBJ1-4 | . | TRBV14 | . | CASSQGRGLIRLFF | TGTGCCAGCAGCCAAGGTCGGGGACTGATTCGACTGTTTTTT
TRBJ2-1 | . | TRBV6-6 | . | CASSNRFDEQFF | TGTGCCAGCAGTAATCGTTTTGATGAGCAGTTCTTC
TRBJ1-2 | once | TRBV30 | TRBD1 | CAWSPARGQYGYTF | TGTGCCTGGAGTCCCGCGAGGGGACAGTATGGCTACACCTTC
TRBJ2-2 | few | TRBV4-2 | . | CASSQDWRAGELFF | TGTGCCAGCAGCCAAGATTGGCGGGCCGGGGAGCTGTTTTTT
TRBJ2-1 | . | TRBV10-3 | TRBD2 | CASGLAGANEQFF | TGTGCCTCAGGACTAGCGGGCGCGAATGAGCAGTTCTTC
TRBJ1-3 | . | TRBV19 | . | CASSIGEGRASGNTIYF | TGTGCCAGTAGTATCGGAGAAGGCCGCGCCTCTGGAAACACCATATATTTT
TRBJ2-7 | once | TRBV7-8 | . | CASRQGTRYEQYF | TGTGCCAGTCGGCAAGGGACGAGGTACGAGCAGTACTTC